These 14 T cell receptor beta chains originate from one sample sequenced in a study of blood T cell repertoires in COVID-19. Data came from immunoSEQ multiplex PCR; TCRdb stores just in-frame clones and leaves some out. The sample has tens of thousands of clones, 81% seen once. Material for sequencing was peripheral blood. The receptor set was obtained from a woman in her 70s with acute or convalescent COVID-19.

This rearrangement joins TRBV10-2 to TRBJ2-7, with D possibly TRBD2 on 6 matching bases. The V end lost 4 bases, the J end lost 3 bases, and 13 bases lay between the germline ends. CDR1 is WSHSY, CDR2 SAAADI, per germline. This CDR3 contains 14 residues. In DNA form, the CDR3 reads TGCGCCAGCAGTGCCCTGGGCGGGAACTACGAGCAGTACTTC. Protein sequence: CASSALGGNYEQYF.

The V gene is TRBV12-5, the J gene TRBJ2-1; 8 bases line up with TRBD2. V shed 0 bases and J 7 bases; nucleotides not matched to a gene: 14. Germline V gene data show CDR1 as LGHNT and CDR2 as FRNRAP. The CDR3 length is 18 residues. The CDR3 DNA sequence: TGTGCTAGTGGTTTGGTACTCGGGGGGGGCAGTAGGTGGAATGAGCAGTTCTTC. It codes for CASGLVLGGGSRWNEQFF.

The chain employs TRBV28 and TRBJ1-2; D gene uncertain. Per the germline V gene, CDR1 is MDHEN and CDR2 is SYDVKM. V was shortened by 2 bases and J by 4 bases, with 14 bases between the two germline ends. This CDR3 is built from 15 residues. The CDR3 reads CASSLGRSVSYGYTF. Here the CDR3 DNA reads TGTGCCAGCAGTTTAGGAAGGAGTGTCTCCTATGGCTACACCTTC.

V usage is TRBV3-1 (or the pseudogene TRBV3-2) and J usage is TRBJ2-1; 7 positions match TRBD1. CDR1 is LGHDT, CDR2 YNNKEL, per germline (reference sequence). J gave up 5 bases and V 3 bases, and 4 bases lay outside the gene matches. This CDR3 is 14 amino acids long. CDR3 in DNA: TGTGCCAGCAGCCAGGGGACAGTAAACAATGAGCAGTTCTTC. Translation gives CASSQGTVNNEQFF.

This clone was seen only once. The chain employs TRBV6-2 or TRBV6-3 and TRBJ2-5; 9 bases match TRBD2. The germline V gene encodes CDR1 MNHEY and CDR2 SVGEGT. With V trimmed by 3 bases and J by 2 bases, 7 bases remained unmatched. CDR3 length equals 16 residues. CDR3 loop: CASSYGSAGGQETQYF. The CDR3 region has the DNA TGTGCCAGCAGTTATGGATCCGCGGGGGGGCAAGAGACCCAGTACTTC.

As concerns this clone: The germline gene is not matched at one end of the junction; a read error may be the cause. J is TRBJ2-7 and V is TRBV4-2; 13 bases are shared with TRBD2. The CDR3 is 18 residues long. The germline gives CDR1 LGHNA, CDR2 YNFKEQ. CDR3 loop: CASSQGGLAGRRGYQQYF. The CDR3 DNA reads TGTGCCAGCAGCCAAGGGGGACTAGCGGGGAGAAGGGGCTACCAGCAGTACTTC.

The sample holds one count of this clone. The J gene is TRBJ1-1, the V gene TRBV3-1 (or the pseudogene TRBV3-2); no definite D call. CDR3 length: 14 amino acids. CDR1 LGHDT and CDR2 YNNKEL come from the germline V gene (reference sequence). V was trimmed by 1 base and J by 10 bases, leaving 16 bases between them. The chain's CDR3 is CASSQAVSIAGAFF. CDR3 DNA: TGTGCCAGCAGCCAAGCGGTGTCGATAGCTGGAGCTTTCTTT.

The table lists this clone with a few counts. J is TRBJ1-5 and V is TRBV6-5; D is unresolved. Looked up from germline, CDR1 is MNHEY and CDR2 is SVGAGI. Trimming took off 0 bases at V and 7 bases at J, with 10 bases between the two ends. This CDR3 contains 14 residues. The CDR3 sequence is CASSYSSGNQPQHF. CDR3 in DNA: TGTGCCAGCAGTTACTCTTCAGGAAACCAGCCCCAGCATTTT.

V is TRBV18 and J is TRBJ2-1; 10 bases are shared with TRBD1. V shed 3 bases and J 8 bases; nucleotides not matched to a gene: 7. Germline loops: CDR1 KGHSH, CDR2 LQKENI. The CDR3 has 15 residues. CDR3 nucleotides: TGTGCCAGCTCACCCGAGACAGGGGGCTTGGATGAGCAGTTCTTC. This translates into CASSPETGGLDEQFF.

The V call is TRBV7-6, the J call TRBJ2-2, with 10 bases aligning to TRBD1. CDR3 length equals 16 residues. Germline lookup yields CDR1 SGHVS and CDR2 FNYEAQ. Trimming at V came to 4 bases and at J to 5 bases, leaving 7 bases not matched to a gene. The CDR3 sequence: CASSSQDRGGTGELFF. The CDR3 nucleotides read TGTGCCAGCAGCTCCCAGGACAGGGGGGGTACCGGGGAGCTGTTTTTT. Drawing the rest from reference TRBV7-6 and TRBJ2-2, the complete variable domain is GAGVSQSPRYKVTKRGQDVALRCDPISGHVSLYWYRQALGQGPEFLTYFNYEAQQDKSGLPNDRFSAERPEGSISTLTIQRTEQRDSAMYRCASSSQDRGGTGELFFGEGSRLTVL.

The gene calls are TRBV16 and TRBJ2-4; unclear D gene. V shed 4 bases and J shed 0 bases, with 13 bases lying between them. The CDR3 loop spans 16 amino acids. Germline V CDR1 and CDR2: KGHSY, FQNENV. Here the CDR3 reads CASSPTPGVAKNIQYF. The DNA of the CDR3 is TGTGCCAGCAGCCCAACCCCGGGTGTAGCCAAAAACATTCAGTACTTC.

The rearrangement links TRBV6-5 to TRBJ2-3; the match to TRBD2 covers 12 bases. The CDR3 extends over 16 amino acids. Trimming cost V 0 bases and J 6 bases; bases outside gene matches: 4. CDR1 and CDR2 from the germline V gene are MNHEY and SVGAGI. CDR3 in amino acids: CASSYSTSGGWDTQYF. CDR3 nucleotides: TGTGCCAGCAGTTACTCTACTAGCGGGGGGTGGGATACGCAGTATTTT.

This chain connects TRBV9 to TRBJ2-3, with TRBD2 identical over 9 bases. The CDR3 length is 16 residues. Germline V gene data show CDR1 as SGDLS and CDR2 as YYNGEE. V shed 3 bases and J 3 bases; nucleotides not matched to a gene: 8. CDR3 sequence reads: CASSAPRGGLTDTQYF. The CDR3, as DNA: TGTGCCAGCAGCGCACCGCGGGGGGGCCTTACAGATACGCAGTATTTT.

This rearrangement joins TRBV7-2 to TRBJ1-4; 8 bases fit TRBD1. Germline loops: CDR1 SGHTA, CDR2 FQGNSA. This CDR3 contains 16 residues. The J segment lost 10 bases and the V segment lost 5 bases, leaving 15 bases of the junction unmatched. The CDR3 DNA reads TGTGCCAGCAGCACCGGACAGGGAACTTCAGGAGGAAAACTGTTTTTT. Translating it yields CASSTGQGTSGGKLFF. The complete variable domain, with remaining parts taken from reference TRBV7-2 and TRBJ1-4, reads GAGVSQSPSNKVTEKGKDVELRCDPISGHTALYWYRQSLGQGLEFLIYFQGNSAPDKSGLPSDRFSAERTGGSVSTLTIQRTQQEDSAVYLCASSTGQGTSGGKLFFGSGTQLSVL.